This T cell receptor (beta chain) stems from a study of T cells after yellow fever vaccination. General study results and limits: At around 95% for CD4 and about 88% for CD8, most primary-vaccination clones showed up again after the booster. The secondary response peaked faster, at day 5 versus 15, but was weaker.

V gave up 7 bases and J gave up 2 bases, with 15 bases separating them. The CDR3 has 14 amino acids. The germline CDR1 and CDR2 sequences are WSHSY and SAAADI. As concerns this clonotype: The antigen remains undetermined.

5'RACE template switching produced TCR cDNA carrying a universal primer site and UMIs. TCRdb itself ran the 5' RACE reads through MiXCR, one entry per CDR3 protein. The sample shows over 250,000 distinct CDR3 sequences, 4.1% of them seen only once. The sequence derives from a man between 18 and 35 years old who received the YFV17D yellow fever vaccine. This specimen was PBMCs, taken 5 days after the yellow fever booster vaccination. The V and J genes are TRBV10-2 and TRBJ2-7; the D is unclear. The CDR3 loop is CASNTGSRAYEQYF. CDR3 coding DNA: TGCGCCAGCAATACCGGGTCTCGAGCCTACGAGCAGTACTTC.